This T cell receptor beta chain was recovered during a study of post-analysis software for immune sequencing data (dated by TCRdb to about 2015). Regarding the study in general: Recorded disease courses included relapsing-remitting, secondary progressive and progressive-relapsing multiple sclerosis, with some patients lacking subtype annotation. The multiple sclerosis patient repertoires were compared with about a dozen previously published healthy control repertoires from donors aged 6 to 25 years. A subset of samples was prepared in parallel using single-end sample barcoding, then pooled and co-amplified after Illumina adapter ligation. Results and caveats for the whole study, not just this receptor: Patients showed significantly higher frequencies than controls for a handful of TRBV segments, among them TRBV5-6, TRBV5-1 and TRBV20-1. The multiple sclerosis patient group was slightly younger than the control group. When samples were clustered directly using the F measure, samples prepared in the same batch co-clustered strongly, which prompted a batch-effect correction. Significantly lower normalized Chao1 diversity was found in multiple sclerosis patients than in controls, suggesting substantial peripheral T-cell clonal expansion.

The library was prepared using PCR. The run used an Illumina HiSeq 2500. To reduce PCR and sequencing biases, unique molecular identifiers were incorporated into the TCR beta cDNA libraries. Every 1 to 10 million input T cells yielded about 500,000 cDNA molecules, meaning each molecule approximated one T cell. The same protocol used for the earlier healthy control dataset was applied to prepare and sequence the patient libraries. Samples belonging to the same batch were prepared together, multiplexed and sequenced on a shared HiSeq lane. The original pipeline was this. Raw barcoded reads were processed with MIGEC, and single-read molecular identifier groups were discarded before consensus assembly and CDR3 extraction. VDJtools was used for post-analysis of the clonotype tables, with diversity normalized by down-sampling every dataset to the smallest sample size. In repertoire overlap clustering, CDR3 amino acid sequences, but not nucleotide sequences, were matched to correct batch-related cross-sample contamination. TCRdb trimmed the raw reads at Q25, called clones with MiXCR and kept productive beta chains. Each entry is one CDR3 protein sequence, shown with its most common DNA and genes. TCRdb, rather than the study authors, made the V and J calls. For this sample the table gives more than 500,000 distinct CDR3 sequences, of which around a third were detected only once. The ten largest make up 5% to 6% of the sample.

Worth noting for this clonotype: It has no known antigen specificity. The germline gene is not matched at one end of the junction; a read error may be the cause.

TCR beta repertoires were profiled from peripheral blood of some 13 young patients with multiple sclerosis to demonstrate the VDJtools post-analysis software. The patients with multiple sclerosis were children and adolescents between about 6 and 17 years of age. In the germline V gene (reference sequence), CDR1 corresponds to MNHNY and CDR2 to SVGAGI. From cysteine to phenylalanine, the CDR3 is 14 amino acids long. The read is trimmed to its CDR3 DNA, 42 bases read in frame from base 1. Material: blood. The receptor was derived from a girl between 2 and 17 years old with multiple sclerosis. The chain uses TRBV6-6 and TRBJ2-4, with 7 bases aligning to TRBD1. The CDR3 here reads CASGMGTAENIQYF. The nucleotide sequence reads TGTGCCAGCGGAATGGGGACAGCCGAAAACATTCAGTACTTC.